What follows are 15 T cell receptor beta chains derived from one specimen sequenced in a study of T cell changes during pregnancy in multiple sclerosis. The protocol was immunoSEQ multiplex PCR, while the TCRdb copy is restricted to in-frame clones and leaves out a portion. The sample comprises fewer than 80,000 clones, roughly 91% of which are singletons, and under 0.35% rests with the top ten. The specimen comprised CD4+ T cells from peripheral blood mononuclear cells, sampled in the third trimester of pregnancy. The receptors originated from a female donor in good health, enrolled as a control in a pregnancy study.

This clone was seen just once. V and J are TRBV5-4 and TRBJ1-4; 8 positions match TRBD1. The germline V gene has CDR1 SGHNT and CDR2 YYREEE (reference sequence). The CDR3 covers 14 residues. The V and J ends lost 4 bases and 8 bases, in that order; junction bases with no gene match: 7. For the CDR3, the DNA is TGTGCCAGCAGCACCACAGGGGGGGAGGAAAAACTGTTTTTT. Protein: CASSTTGGEEKLFF.

The rearrangement uses TRBV27 and TRBJ2-3; 9 bases line up with TRBD2. V shed 6 bases, J shed 8 bases, and the junction held 12 bases outside the gene matches. CDR1 and CDR2 from the germline V gene are MNHEY and SMNVEV (reference sequence). This CDR3 has 15 amino acids. The CDR3 DNA follows: TGTGCCAGCAGGAGTAGCGGGGGCCGAGGTAGTACGCAGTATTTT. Its translation is CASRSSGGRGSTQYF.

V usage is TRBV10-3 and J usage is TRBJ2-5; no clear D gene. CDR1 ENHRY and CDR2 SYGVKD come from the germline V gene. V shed 6 bases and J shed 2 bases, with 13 bases lying between them. This CDR3 is built from 14 residues. The CDR3 reads CAISESTEQETQYF. The CDR3 nucleotides are TGTGCCATCAGCGAGAGTACAGAACAAGAGACCCAGTACTTC.

This clone was seen only once. The chain carries TRBV7-8 and TRBJ2-5; no definite D call. The CDR3 contains 10 residues. The V gene's germline CDR1 is SGHVS and CDR2 FQNEAQ. V lost 10 bases to trimming and J lost 1 base, with 4 bases between them. CDR3 sequence: CATLQETQYF. CDR3 bases: TGTGCCACCCTCCAAGAGACCCAGTACTTC.

This chain uses TRBV18 with TRBJ1-2, with 11 bases identical to TRBD1. This CDR3 contains 17 residues. The germline gives CDR1 KGHSH, CDR2 LQKENI. Trimming at V came to 3 bases and at J to 0 bases, leaving 6 bases not matched to a gene. The CDR3 loop is CASSPRDRGSSNYGYTF. The CDR3 DNA reads TGTGCCAGCTCACCCCGGGACAGGGGGAGTTCTAACTATGGCTACACCTTC.

V and J are TRBV30 and TRBJ1-2; D is unclear. Germline lookup yields CDR1 GTSNPN and CDR2 SVGIG (reference sequence). This CDR3 comprises 14 residues. Deletions cut 2 bases from V and 3 bases from J, with 13 bases between. CDR3 in amino acids: CAWSRVDQDYGYTF. For the CDR3, the DNA is TGTGCCTGGAGTCGCGTAGATCAAGACTATGGCTACACCTTC.

The table lists this clone with a count of one. The genes are TRBV13 and TRBJ2-7; 14 positions match TRBD2. This CDR3 spans 19 amino acids. V shed 5 bases and J 3 bases; nucleotides not matched to a gene: 15. Germline CDR1 is PRHDT and CDR2 is FYEKMQ (reference sequence). Here the CDR3 DNA reads TGTGCCAGCAGCGGAGAGTCGGGACTAGCGGGGGCCCTCGGCTACGAGCAGTACTTC. Translating it yields CASSGESGLAGALGYEQYF.

The chain links TRBV5-1 to TRBJ1-1; 12 nucleotides line up with TRBD1. Germline V gene sequence: CDR1 SGHRS, CDR2 YFSETQ. J gave up 4 bases and V 2 bases, and 9 bases lay outside the gene matches. The CDR3 loop spans 17 amino acids. The CDR3 DNA reads TGCGCCAGCAGCTTAGGGACAGGGGGCGGGTTGGCCACTGAAGCTTTCTTT. It encodes CASSLGTGGGLATEAFF.

V is TRBV30 and J is TRBJ1-5; D unclear. V was clipped by 0 bases and J by 2 bases, with 5 bases between them. The germline V gene encodes CDR1 GTSNPN and CDR2 SVGIG (reference sequence). This CDR3 is 13 amino acids long. The DNA for the CDR3 is TGTGCCTGGAGTGTACTGGGCAATCAGCCCCAGCATTTT. Protein sequence: CAWSVLGNQPQHF.

J is TRBJ2-3 and V is TRBV27, with 10 bases matching TRBD2. CDR3 length: 15 residues. Germline V gene lookup returns CDR1 MNHEY and CDR2 SMNVEV (reference sequence). Trimming removed 7 bases from V and 5 bases from J; junction bases left unmatched: 9. The DNA of the CDR3 is TGTGCCAGCAACCCGCTAGCGGGGGATGTAGATACGCAGTATTTT. Residues: CASNPLAGDVDTQYF.

In its sample, this clone was seen once. The chain employs TRBV9 and TRBJ2-5; 8 positions match TRBD2. Germline values: CDR1 SGDLS, CDR2 YYNGEE. This CDR3 contains 16 residues. V trimming: 0 bases; J trimming: 5 bases; junction bases outside the gene matches: 9. This chain's CDR3 is CASSVGGAGGRETQYF. DNA for the CDR3: TGTGCCAGCAGCGTAGGGGGTGCGGGGGGCCGGGAGACCCAGTACTTC.

The chain carries TRBV4-2 and TRBJ2-5, with TRBD2 matching 12 bases. Germline CDR1 reads LGHNA; CDR2 reads YNFKEQ. The CDR3 extends over 18 amino acids. Germline trimming cut 0 bases from V and 4 bases from J; bases unmatched to any gene: 9. The CDR3 reads CASSQDYQASGGVETQYF. The CDR3 bases are TGTGCCAGCAGCCAAGATTATCAGGCTAGCGGGGGGGTAGAGACCCAGTACTTC.

V usage is TRBV18 and J usage is TRBJ1-2; 7 nucleotides match TRBD1. The CDR3 extends over 15 amino acids. The germline V gene has CDR1 KGHSH and CDR2 LQKENI. J was trimmed by 6 bases and V by 6 bases; bases with no gene match: 13. CDR3 region: CASSRTGLGPHGYTF. The CDR3 region has the DNA TGTGCCAGCTCTCGGACAGGATTGGGTCCCCATGGCTACACCTTC.

This sequence joins TRBV5-1 and TRBJ2-5, with D possibly TRBD1 on 7 matching bases. Germline V lookup: CDR1 SGHRS, CDR2 YFSETQ. Trimming took 2 bases from V and 5 from J, leaving 13 bases between them. The CDR3 totals 14 residues. The DNA for the CDR3 is TGCGCCAGCAGCTTAGGAGGGGGCGAGGAGACCCAGTACTTC. Protein product: CASSLGGGEETQYF.

The chain recombines TRBV5-4 with TRBJ2-2; 7 nucleotides match TRBD2. The CDR3 runs to 16 residues. The V gene end was trimmed by 1 base and the J gene end by 0 bases; junction bases not matched to a gene: 3. The germline V gene encodes CDR1 SGHNT and CDR2 YYREEE (reference sequence). For the CDR3, the DNA is TGTGCCAGCAGCTTGTACCTAGCGGCGAACACCGGGGAGCTGTTTTTT. Translated, it gives CASSLYLAANTGELFF. Combining the CDR3 with reference TRBV5-4 and TRBJ2-2 gives the whole variable domain ETGVTQSPTHLIKTRGQQVTLRCSSQSGHNTVSWYQQALGQGPQFIFQYYREEENGRGNFPPRFSGLQFPNYSSELNVNALELDDSALYLCASSLYLAANTGELFFGEGSRLTVL.